This T cell receptor (beta chain) was obtained from a study of OX40 agonist ivuxolimab in advanced cancers. Study-level background: Patients received ivuxolimab, an agonistic anti-OX40 (CD134) antibody.

With autoimmune disease history or systemic immunosuppression, patients were excluded. The germline gives CDR1 MNHEY, CDR2 SMNVEV (reference sequence). V was trimmed by 2 bases and J by 3 bases, leaving 12 bases between them. This CDR3 has 15 residues. Sequencing used immunoSEQ multiplex PCR; TCRdb keeps in-frame clones, though not all of them. The table includes over 65,000 clones, roughly 80% detected once. This clonotype was sampled from an adult with an advanced solid tumor such as melanoma, head and neck, liver or kidney cancer. This chain joins TRBV27 and TRBJ2-3, with D possibly being TRBD2 (6 bases). The sample here was CD4+ or CD8+ T cells sorted from blood, taken in a trial of the OX40 agonist ivuxolimab. The CDR3 loop is CASSLRGGVTDTQYF. CDR3 coding DNA: TGTGCCAGCAGTTTAAGGGGCGGGGTAACAGATACGCAGTATTTT.